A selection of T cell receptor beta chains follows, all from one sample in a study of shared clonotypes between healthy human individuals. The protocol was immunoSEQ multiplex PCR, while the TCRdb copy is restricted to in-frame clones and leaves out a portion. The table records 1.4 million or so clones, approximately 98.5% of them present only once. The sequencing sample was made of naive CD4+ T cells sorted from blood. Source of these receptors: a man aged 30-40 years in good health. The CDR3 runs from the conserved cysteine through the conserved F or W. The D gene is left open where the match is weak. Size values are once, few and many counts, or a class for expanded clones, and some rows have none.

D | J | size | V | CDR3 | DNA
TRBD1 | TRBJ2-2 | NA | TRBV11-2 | CASSLQGAHTGELFF | TGTGCCAGCAGCCTGCAGGGGGCCCACACCGGGGAGCTGTTTTTT
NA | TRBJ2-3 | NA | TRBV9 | CASSVEGESQRYF | TGTGCCAGCAGCGTAGAGGGGGAATCCCAGCGGTATTTT
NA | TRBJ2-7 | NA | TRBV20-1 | CSATRIPGQYF | TGCAGTGCTACCAGGATCCCTGGGCAGTACTTC
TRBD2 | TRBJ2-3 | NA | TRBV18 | CASSPRSSGRRTDTQYF | TGTGCCAGCTCACCACGGTCTAGCGGGCGCCGAACAGATACGCAGTATTTT
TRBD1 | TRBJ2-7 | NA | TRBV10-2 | CASSESSGQGYEQYF | TGCGCCAGCAGTGAGTCGTCGGGACAGGGGTACGAGCAGTACTTC
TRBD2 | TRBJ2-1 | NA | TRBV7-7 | CASSLPGGGEQFF | TGTGCTAGCAGCTTACCGGGAGGCGGTGAGCAGTTCTTC
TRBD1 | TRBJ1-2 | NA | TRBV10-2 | CASRGTGVTGGYTF | TGCGCCAGCAGGGGGACAGGGGTTACTGGAGGCTACACCTTC
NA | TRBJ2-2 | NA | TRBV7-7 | CASRLGPGNTGELFF | TGTGCCAGCAGACTCGGACCCGGGAACACCGGGGAGCTGTTTTTT
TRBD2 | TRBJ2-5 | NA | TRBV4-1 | CASSQLGLAQETQYF | TGCGCCAGCAGCCAGTTGGGACTAGCCCAAGAGACCCAGTACTTC
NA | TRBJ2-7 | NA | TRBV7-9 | CASSLGRTYEQYF | TGTGCCAGCAGCTTAGGTAGGACCTACGAGCAGTACTTC
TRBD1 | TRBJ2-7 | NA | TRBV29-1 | CSYGIVQGGSYEQYF | TGCAGCTATGGGATTGTACAGGGGGGTTCCTACGAGCAGTACTTC
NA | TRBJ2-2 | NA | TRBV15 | CATSRENRDGNTGELFF | TGTGCCACCAGCAGAGAGAACAGGGATGGCAACACCGGGGAGCTGTTTTTT
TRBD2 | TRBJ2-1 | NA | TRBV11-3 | CASSRSEREHNEQFF | TGTGCCAGCAGCCGTAGCGAGCGGGAGCATAATGAGCAGTTCTTC
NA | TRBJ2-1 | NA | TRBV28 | CASRPAGQVTYNEQFF | TGTGCCAGCAGGCCAGCGGGACAGGTTACCTACAATGAGCAGTTCTTC
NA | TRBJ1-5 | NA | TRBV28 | CASSSTGSNQPQHF | TGTGCCAGCAGCTCCACAGGGAGCAATCAGCCCCAGCATTTT
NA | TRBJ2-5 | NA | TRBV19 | CASSIQGLGVLDQETQYF | TGTGCCAGTAGTATTCAGGGCCTGGGGGTACTCGATCAAGAGACCCAGTACTTC
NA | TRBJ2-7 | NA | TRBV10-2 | CASSGLRTVGEQYF | TGCGCCAGCAGTGGATTAAGGACAGTCGGCGAGCAGTACTTC
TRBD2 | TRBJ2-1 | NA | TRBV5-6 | CASSDGTSGLHNEQFF | TGTGCCAGCAGCGATGGGACTAGCGGGTTGCACAATGAGCAGTTCTTC
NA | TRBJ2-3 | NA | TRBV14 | CASSQGRTDTQYF | TGTGCCAGCAGCCAAGGCCGCACAGATACGCAGTATTTT
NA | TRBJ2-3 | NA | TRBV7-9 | CASSSAVAEPDTQYF | TGTGCCAGCAGCTCGGCGGTAGCGGAACCAGATACGCAGTATTTT
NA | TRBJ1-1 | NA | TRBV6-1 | CASSDLAGTGNTEAFF | TGTGCCAGCAGTGACCTCGCCGGGACGGGGAACACTGAAGCTTTCTTT
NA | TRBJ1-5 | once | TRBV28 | CASSLGGVNQPQHF | TGTGCCAGCAGTTTAGGCGGAGTCAATCAGCCCCAGCATTTT
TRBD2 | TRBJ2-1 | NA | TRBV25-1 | CASSQSTGTIPNEQFF | TGTGCCAGCAGTCAATCGACCGGGACTATCCCCAATGAGCAGTTCTTC
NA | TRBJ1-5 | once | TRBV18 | CASSPNGAQPQHF | TGTGCCAGCTCACCAAACGGGGCTCAGCCCCAGCATTTT
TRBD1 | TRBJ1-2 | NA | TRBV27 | CASSLGQGALGYTF | TGTGCCAGCAGTTTGGGACAGGGGGCGTTAGGCTACACCTTC
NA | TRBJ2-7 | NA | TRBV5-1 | CASSRGSGLAYEQYF | TGCGCCAGCAGTCGAGGCTCGGGTCTCGCCTACGAGCAGTACTTC
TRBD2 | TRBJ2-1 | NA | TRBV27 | CASSRIAGGPHNEQFF | TGTGCCAGCAGCCGAATAGCGGGAGGGCCCCACAATGAGCAGTTCTTC
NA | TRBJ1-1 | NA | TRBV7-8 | CASSLISGRGLTEAFF | TGTGCCAGCAGCTTAATTAGTGGGCGCGGGTTGACTGAAGCTTTCTTT
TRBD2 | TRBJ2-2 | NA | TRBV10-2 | CASSESGLASPGELFF | TGCGCCAGCAGTGAGTCGGGACTAGCGTCCCCCGGGGAGCTGTTTTTT
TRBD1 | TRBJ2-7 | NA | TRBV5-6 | CASSLIQGAYEQYF | TGTGCCAGCAGCTTGATTCAGGGGGCCTACGAGCAGTACTTC
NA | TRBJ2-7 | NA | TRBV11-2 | CASSRSLTESYEQYF | TGTGCCAGCAGCAGGAGTCTAACGGAATCCTACGAGCAGTACTTC
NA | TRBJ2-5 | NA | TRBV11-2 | CASSLGLQETQYF | TGTGCCAGCAGCTTAGGGCTACAAGAGACCCAGTACTTC
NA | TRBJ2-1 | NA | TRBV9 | CASSGAGGGRSYNEQFF | TGTGCCAGCAGCGGCGCCGGAGGGGGGAGGTCCTACAATGAGCAGTTCTTC
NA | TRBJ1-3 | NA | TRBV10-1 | CASSAGTAGNTIYF | TGCGCCAGCAGTGCGGGGACGGCGGGAAACACCATATATTTT
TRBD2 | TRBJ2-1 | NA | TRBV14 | CASSKRAPTRIAGGLNEQFF | TGTGCCAGCAGCAAACGGGCCCCGACTCGGATAGCGGGAGGGCTCAATGAGCAGTTCTTC
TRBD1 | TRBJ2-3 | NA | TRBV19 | CASSSRTGGGPVTDTQYF | TGTGCCAGTAGTTCTCGGACAGGTGGGGGACCAGTCACAGATACGCAGTATTTT
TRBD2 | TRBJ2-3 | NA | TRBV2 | CASSGTSGRVGTDTQYF | TGTGCCAGCAGTGGGACTAGCGGGAGAGTGGGCACAGATACGCAGTATTTT
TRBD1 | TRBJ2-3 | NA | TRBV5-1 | CASSLGQGASLDTQYF | TGCGCCAGCAGCTTGGGACAGGGGGCTTCTCTAGATACGCAGTATTTT
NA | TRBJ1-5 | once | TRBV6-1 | CASTELGVAQPQHF | TGTGCCAGCACCGAGTTGGGGGTAGCCCAGCCCCAGCATTTT
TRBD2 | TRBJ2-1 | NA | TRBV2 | CASSVMVSGGPNEQFF | TGTGCCAGCAGTGTAATGGTGTCGGGAGGGCCCAATGAGCAGTTCTTC
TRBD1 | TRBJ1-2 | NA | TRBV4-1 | CASSQNRGDYGYTF | TGCGCCAGCAGCCAAAACAGGGGCGACTATGGCTACACCTTC
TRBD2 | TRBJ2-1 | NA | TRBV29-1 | CSVEGGSARSSYNEQFF | TGCAGCGTTGAGGGAGGGTCAGCAAGGAGCTCCTACAATGAGCAGTTCTTC
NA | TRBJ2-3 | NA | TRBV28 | CASSLVLLSTDTQYF | TGTGCCAGCAGTTTGGTCTTACTTAGCACAGATACGCAGTATTTT
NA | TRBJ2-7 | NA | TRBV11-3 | CASSSGPSGSYEQYF | TGTGCCAGCAGCTCCGGCCCGTCGGGCTCCTACGAGCAGTACTTC
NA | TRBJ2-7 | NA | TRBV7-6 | CASSLDLPRVAEQYF | TGTGCCAGCAGCTTAGACCTTCCCAGAGTTGCCGAGCAGTACTTC